This TCR beta chain was identified in a study of CDR3 diversity in severe acne. The germline gives CDR1 SGHTA, CDR2 FQGTGA. With V trimmed by 2 bases and J by 3 bases, 8 bases remained unmatched. This CDR3 has 18 residues. TCRdb recomputed calls from the PCR reads with MiXCR, one row per CDR3 protein. Among 97,000 or so distinct CDR3 sequences listed, roughly half were seen once. This receptor was taken from a male donor with acne. This chain connects TRBV7-3 to TRBJ2-5, with 14 bases aligning to TRBD2. The sequenced sample was blood. The CDR3 coding sequence is TGTGCCAGCAGCTTAGTGACTAGCGGGAGGGCCCGGGAAGAGACCCAGTACTTC. Translation: CASSLVTSGRAREETQYF.